These 24 T cell receptor beta chains share one sample of origin, sequenced in a study of T cell repertoires in cytomegalovirus infection. MiXCR, applied by TCRdb to the reads, yields one record per CDR3 protein. This sample has roughly 570,000 distinct CDR3 sequences, with around two fifths found just once. These receptors' antigens are unknown. The sequences come from cultured PBMCs, collected from culture after CMV antigen stimulation. These receptors originate from a human donor in good health (CMV status not recorded). Some clones in this sample may be carry-over from other donors' samples.

The chain has TRBV20-1 and TRBJ2-1; TRBD2 aligns across 15 bases. Germline assignment: CDR1 DFQATT and CDR2 SNEGSKA (reference sequence). Trimming removed 5 bases from V and 9 bases from J; junction bases left unmatched: 11. The CDR3 is made up of 16 amino acids. CDR3 protein: CSAWAPGLAGGVEQFF. The CDR3 DNA reads TGCAGTGCTTGGGCTCCGGGACTAGCGGGGGGTGTTGAGCAGTTCTTC.

Only a few counts were recorded for this clonotype. J is TRBJ2-1 and V is TRBV12-3 or TRBV12-4; D remains ambiguous. The V gene lost 3 bases and the J gene lost 9 bases, with 9 bases spanning the gap. This CDR3 comprises 12 residues. The CDR3 nucleotides read TGTGCCAGCAGTTTTTCCCGGACTGAGCAGTTCTTC. This gives the protein CASSFSRTEQFF.

The chain carries TRBV7-2 and TRBJ2-7, with 9 positions matching TRBD1. The V gene end was trimmed by 3 bases and the J gene end by 7 bases; junction bases not matched to a gene: 16. Germline V gene sequence: CDR1 SGHTA, CDR2 FQGNSA. This CDR3 has 17 residues. CDR3 DNA: TGTGCCAGCAGCTTCAAACACTCGGGACAGGGCTCGGTTGAGCAGTACTTC. Translating it yields CASSFKHSGQGSVEQYF.

The chain recombines TRBV5-3 with TRBJ2-1; 11 nucleotides line up with TRBD1. TRBV5-3 is an open reading frame whose function is uncertain. Trimming at V came to 8 bases and at J to 3 bases, leaving 7 bases not matched to a gene. The CDR3 covers 15 residues. In nucleotides, the CDR3 is TGTGCCAGCAGCGGGGGACAGGGGGGCTACAATGAGCAGTTCTTC. The encoded protein is CASSGGQGGYNEQFF.

The chain couples TRBV5-4 to TRBJ2-3; no clear D. The germline V and J ends were trimmed by 4 bases and 1 base, with 13 bases remaining between them. Germline V gene lookup returns CDR1 SGHNT and CDR2 YYREEE (reference sequence). This CDR3 has 15 residues. The CDR3 sequence: CASSGQLGRTDTQYF. CDR3 in DNA: TGTGCCAGCAGCGGGCAGCTGGGTCGCACAGATACGCAGTATTTT.

In its sample, this clonotype was seen a few times. The chain uses TRBV18 and TRBJ2-4; no clear D. V was shortened by 0 bases and J by 5 bases, with 5 bases between the two germline ends. Germline V gene lookup returns CDR1 KGHSH and CDR2 LQKENI. The CDR3 runs to 13 residues. This CDR3 is CASSPPSENIQYF. CDR3 DNA: TGTGCCAGCTCACCACCATCCGAAAACATTCAGTACTTC.

This clonotype came up many times. This chain uses TRBV7-9 with TRBJ2-7; no definite D call. Trimming took off 5 bases at V and 4 bases at J, with 15 bases between the two ends. The CDR3 contains 14 residues. In germline, CDR1 is SEHNR, CDR2 FQNEAQ (reference sequence). CDR3 loop: CASSTTQLKYEQYF. As DNA, the CDR3 is TGTGCCAGCAGCACCACCCAGCTGAAATACGAGCAGTACTTC.

The sample holds a few counts of this clonotype. The rearrangement uses TRBV6-5 and TRBJ2-1; D is unclear. Trimming cost V 5 bases and J 0 bases, with 17 bases left between them. The CDR3 covers 17 residues. Germline CDR1 and CDR2: MNHEY and SVGAGI. As DNA, the CDR3 is TGTGCCAGCAGTGCAACTCGTCCGGAGAGCTCCTACAATGAGCAGTTCTTC. Protein: CASSATRPESSYNEQFF.

The chain is built from TRBV30 and TRBJ2-1; TRBD2 aligns across 7 bases. The CDR3 is 14 residues long. V was clipped by 2 bases and J by 3 bases; unmatched bases: 4. Germline V gives CDR1 GTSNPN, CDR2 SVGIG (reference sequence). CDR3 bases: TGTGCCTGGAGTCGGGGAGGGCTCTACAATGAGCAGTTCTTC. As protein: CAWSRGGLYNEQFF.

Remarks on this clonotype: The conserved phenylalanine or tryptophan normally closing the CDR3 is absent here, so this likely arose from a read error. The chain couples TRBV27 to TRBJ1-5, with TRBD1 matching 10 bases. This CDR3 is built from 15 residues. Germline V gives CDR1 MNHEY, CDR2 SMNVEV (reference sequence). Trimming at V came to 7 bases and at J to 4 bases, leaving 7 bases not matched to a gene. Written as DNA, the CDR3 is TGTGCCAGCAAGTCCCGGGACAGGGGTAATCAGCCCCAGCATCTT. This sequence encodes CASKSRDRGNQPQHL.

This clonotype was observed at least ten times. The chain couples TRBV6-2 or TRBV6-3 to TRBJ2-6; the D is unclear. This CDR3 is 15 amino acids long. V lost 2 bases and J lost 1, with 6 bases in between. Germline loops: CDR1 MNHEY, CDR2 SVGEGT. DNA for the CDR3: TGTGCCAGCAGTTACGGCGGATCTGGGGCCAACGTCCTGACTTTC. Translation: CASSYGGSGANVLTF.

The chain uses TRBV4-3 and TRBJ2-1, with 12 nucleotides matching TRBD2. V trimming: 4 bases; J trimming: 5 bases; junction bases outside the gene matches: 9. The CDR3 sequence is 17 residues long. CDR1 LGHNA and CDR2 YSLEER come from the germline V gene. This CDR3 is CASSRQTSGSFHNEQFF. The CDR3 bases are TGCGCCAGCAGCCGTCAGACTAGCGGGAGTTTCCACAATGAGCAGTTCTTC.

This clonotype was recorded a few times. The V and J genes are TRBV7-2 and TRBJ2-1; D gene unclear. The germline V gene has CDR1 SGHTA and CDR2 FQGNSA. The length of the CDR3 is 15 residues. Trimming removed 6 bases from V and 1 base from J, with 13 bases in between. CDR3 in amino acids: CASRPDPNSYNEQFF. The CDR3 DNA sequence: TGTGCCAGCAGACCCGACCCAAATTCCTACAATGAGCAGTTCTTC.

This clonotype was found many times. In nucleotides, the CDR3 is TGTGCCAGCAGCGGACAGGGGGGATTCGGCTACACCTTC. The encoded protein is CASSGQGGFGYTF. This chain links TRBV7-2 with TRBJ1-2, with 10 nucleotides matching TRBD1. CDR3 length equals 13 residues. Germline V gene sequence: CDR1 SGHTA, CDR2 FQGNSA. Trimming cost V 5 bases and J 8 bases; bases outside gene matches: 5.

The chain employs TRBV6-1 and TRBJ1-2; D remains ambiguous. V was shortened by 1 base and J by 8 bases, with 8 bases between the two germline ends. The CDR3 spans 12 residues. Germline V lookup: CDR1 MNHNS, CDR2 SASEGT. The CDR3 DNA follows: TGTGCCAGCAGTGAAGTTCGGGTCGGCTACACCTTC. The encoded protein is CASSEVRVGYTF.

A note on this clonotype: The junction and the germline gene differ at one end; a read error may be behind it. The V gene is TRBV5-1, the J gene TRBJ2-5; D gene uncertain. CDR3 size: 16 residues. Per the germline V gene, CDR1 is SGHRS and CDR2 is YFSETQ. The CDR3 loop reads CASTQGPRVGQEIQYF. The CDR3 nucleotides read TGCGCCAGCACCCAAGGCCCCCGGGTTGGCCAAGAGATCCAGTACTTC. Together with reference TRBV5-1 and TRBJ2-5, the CDR3 gives the full variable domain: KAGVTQTPRYLIKTRGQQVTLSCSPISGHRSVSWYQQTPGQGLQFLFEYFSETQRNKGNFPGRFSGRQFSNSRSEMNVSTLELGDSALYLCASTQGPRVGQEIQYFGPGTRLLVL.

This clonotype was seen just once. V is TRBV2 and J is TRBJ2-3; D possibly corresponds to TRBD2 (6 bases). V shed 6 bases and J shed 4 bases, with 20 bases lying between them. The CDR3 is 16 residues long. The germline gives CDR1 SNHLY, CDR2 FYNNEI. The CDR3 nucleotides are TGTGCCAGCAGATGGGGGTCGACTAGACCCTCAGATACGCAGTATTTT. It yields the protein CASRWGSTRPSDTQYF.

This clonotype was seen more than once but under ten times. V gene TRBV7-6 combines with J gene TRBJ1-4; D call uncertain. CDR1 is SGHVS and CDR2 is FNYEAQ in the germline V gene. CDR3 size: 14 residues. The ends were cut back, 4 bases at V and 5 bases at J, with 11 bases in the middle. CDR3 nucleotide sequence: TGTGCCAGCAGCTCCCCGCTGGGGAATGAAAAACTGTTTTTT. It encodes CASSSPLGNEKLFF.

V usage is TRBV27 and J usage is TRBJ2-1; tentatively, D is TRBD2 (5 bases). CDR3 size: 15 residues. V gave up 3 bases and J gave up 8 bases, with 17 bases separating them. Germline lookup yields CDR1 MNHEY and CDR2 SMNVEV (reference sequence). In DNA, the CDR3 is TGTGCCAGCAGTTTCCTGGGCCCGGAGGCCGATGAGCAGTTCTTC. It yields the protein CASSFLGPEADEQFF.

The CDR3 region is CASSLRGYSYNEQFF. CDR3 DNA: TGTGCCAGCAGCCTACGCGGGTACTCCTACAATGAGCAGTTCTTC. The chain joins TRBV7-8 to TRBJ2-1; TRBD2 is a possible D gene (5 bases). CDR1 and CDR2 (germline): SGHVS, FQNEAQ. Between the trimmed V and J ends, which lost 5 bases and 0 bases, there was a span of 11 bases. CDR3 size: 15 residues.

This clonotype was observed a handful of times. This chain joins TRBV7-2 and TRBJ2-5, with 11 positions matching TRBD2. CDR1 and CDR2 (germline): SGHTA, FQGNSA. With 5 bases clipped from V and 2 bases from J, the junction kept 10 bases outside the gene matches. This CDR3 has 17 residues. This CDR3 is CASSRPRLAGGQETQYF. As DNA, the CDR3 is TGTGCCAGCAGCCGACCCCGCCTAGCGGGAGGTCAAGAGACCCAGTACTTC.

This clonotype was observed a handful of times. CDR3 sequence reads: CASRESERGTITF. Written as DNA, the CDR3 is TGTGCCAGCAGGGAGAGTGAGAGGGGCACTATCACCTTC. The chain is built from TRBV6-1 and TRBJ1-2, with D possibly TRBD1 on 5 matching bases. The CDR3 has 13 amino acids. Germline lookup yields CDR1 MNHNS and CDR2 SASEGT. The germline V and J ends were trimmed by 6 bases and 13 bases, with 21 bases remaining between them.

The chain is built from TRBV7-2 and TRBJ2-5; 7 positions agree with TRBD2. Trimming cost V 5 bases and J 1 base; bases outside gene matches: 7. The CDR3 spans 15 residues. Germline loops: CDR1 SGHTA, CDR2 FQGNSA. CDR3 in amino acids: CASSRKGGGQETQYF. CDR3 coding DNA: TGTGCCAGCAGCAGAAAGGGCGGGGGCCAAGAGACCCAGTACTTC.

This clonotype was seen more than once but under ten times. V and J are TRBV15 and TRBJ2-1; TRBD1 matches at 7 bases. CDR1 and CDR2 (germline): LNHNV, YYDKDF (reference sequence). CDR3 size: 14 residues. After removal of 2 bases from V and 5 bases from J, the junction contained 3 bases not matched to a gene. CDR3 in amino acids: CATSRRDSNNEQFF. The CDR3 DNA reads as TGTGCCACCAGCAGACGGGACAGCAACAATGAGCAGTTCTTC.